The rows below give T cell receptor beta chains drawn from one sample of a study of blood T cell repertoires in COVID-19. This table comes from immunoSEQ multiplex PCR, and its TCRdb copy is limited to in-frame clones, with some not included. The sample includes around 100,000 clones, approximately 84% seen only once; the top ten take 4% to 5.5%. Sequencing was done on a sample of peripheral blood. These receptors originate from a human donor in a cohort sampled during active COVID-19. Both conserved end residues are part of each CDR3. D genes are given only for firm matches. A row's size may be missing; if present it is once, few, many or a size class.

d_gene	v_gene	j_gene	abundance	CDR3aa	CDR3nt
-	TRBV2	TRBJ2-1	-	CASKYRGDYNEQFF	TGTGCCAGCAAGTATCGGGGTGACTACAATGAGCAGTTCTTC
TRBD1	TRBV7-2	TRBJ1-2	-	CASSLGQGVYGYTF	TGTGCCAGCAGCTTAGGACAGGGGGTATATGGCTACACCTTC
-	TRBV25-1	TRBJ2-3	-	CASSEFRGTDTQYF	TGTGCCAGCAGTGAATTCAGGGGAACAGATACGCAGTATTTT
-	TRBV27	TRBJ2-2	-	CASSFGGRHPGELFF	TGTGCCAGCAGTTTCGGGGGTCGTCATCCCGGGGAGCTGTTTTTT
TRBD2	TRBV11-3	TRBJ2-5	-	CASSLGAGGRETQYF	TGTGCCAGCAGCTTAGGAGCGGGGGGCCGAGAGACCCAGTACTTC
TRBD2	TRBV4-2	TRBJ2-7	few	CASSQVEAGGTGEQYF	TGTGCCAGCAGCCAAGTAGAAGCGGGGGGCACGGGAGAGCAGTACTTC
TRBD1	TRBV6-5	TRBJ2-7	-	CASTTTGGSYEQYF	TGTGCCAGCACTACAACAGGGGGCAGTTACGAGCAGTACTTC
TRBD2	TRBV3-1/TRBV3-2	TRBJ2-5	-	CASSHIAGGIGTQYF	TGTGCCAGCAGTCATATAGCGGGGGGAATAGGGACCCAGTACTTC
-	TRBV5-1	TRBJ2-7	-	CASSLEGDPLLEQYF	TGCGCCAGCAGCTTGGAGGGGGACCCCTTATTGGAGCAGTACTTC
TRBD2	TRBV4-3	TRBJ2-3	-	CASSQGLAGGDTQYF	TGCGCCAGCAGCCAAGGTCTAGCGGGGGGCGATACGCAGTATTTT
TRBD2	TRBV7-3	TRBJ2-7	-	CASRRDYSSYEQYF	TGTGCCAGCAGACGGGACTATAGCTCCTACGAGCAGTACTTC
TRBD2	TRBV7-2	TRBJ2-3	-	CASSPSSGGADTQYF	TGTGCCAGCAGCCCTTCTAGCGGGGGGGCAGATACGCAGTATTTT
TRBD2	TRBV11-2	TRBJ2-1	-	CATPGRGGYNEQFF	TGTGCCACACCGGGGCGGGGGGGCTACAATGAGCAGTTCTTC
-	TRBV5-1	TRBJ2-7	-	CASKGAGGPAGSYEQYF	TGCGCCAGCAAGGGTGCCGGGGGACCGGCGGGCTCCTACGAGCAGTACTTC